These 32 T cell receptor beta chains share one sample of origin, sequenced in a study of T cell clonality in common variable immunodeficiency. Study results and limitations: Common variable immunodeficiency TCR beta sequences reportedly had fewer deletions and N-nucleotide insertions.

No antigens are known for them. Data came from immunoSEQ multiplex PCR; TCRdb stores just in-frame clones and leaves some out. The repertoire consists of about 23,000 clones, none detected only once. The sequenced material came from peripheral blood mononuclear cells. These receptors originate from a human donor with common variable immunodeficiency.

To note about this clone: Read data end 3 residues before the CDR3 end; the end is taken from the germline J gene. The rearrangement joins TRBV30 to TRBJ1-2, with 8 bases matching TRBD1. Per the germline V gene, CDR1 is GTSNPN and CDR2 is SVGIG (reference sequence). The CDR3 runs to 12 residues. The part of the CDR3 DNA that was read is TGTGCCTGGACACAGGGGGTTGTCGGC. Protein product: CAWTQGVVG. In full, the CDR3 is CAWTQGVVGYTF.

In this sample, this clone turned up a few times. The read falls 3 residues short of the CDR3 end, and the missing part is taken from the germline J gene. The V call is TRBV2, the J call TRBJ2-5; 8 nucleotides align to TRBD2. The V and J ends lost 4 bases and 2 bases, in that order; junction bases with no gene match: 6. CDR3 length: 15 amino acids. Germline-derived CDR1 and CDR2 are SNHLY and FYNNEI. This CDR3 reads CASSGGGGRQETQYF. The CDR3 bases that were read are TGTGCCAGCAGTGGGGGCGGGGGGAGGCAAGAGACC.

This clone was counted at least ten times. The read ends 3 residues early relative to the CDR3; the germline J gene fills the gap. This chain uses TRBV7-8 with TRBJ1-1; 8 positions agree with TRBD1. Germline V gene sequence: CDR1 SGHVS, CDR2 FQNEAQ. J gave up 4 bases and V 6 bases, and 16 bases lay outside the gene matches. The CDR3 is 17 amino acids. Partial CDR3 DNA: TGTGCCAGCAGTTTCAACACTGGACAGGGTCAGATCACTGAA. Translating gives CASSFNTGQGQITE. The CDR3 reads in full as CASSFNTGQGQITEAFF.

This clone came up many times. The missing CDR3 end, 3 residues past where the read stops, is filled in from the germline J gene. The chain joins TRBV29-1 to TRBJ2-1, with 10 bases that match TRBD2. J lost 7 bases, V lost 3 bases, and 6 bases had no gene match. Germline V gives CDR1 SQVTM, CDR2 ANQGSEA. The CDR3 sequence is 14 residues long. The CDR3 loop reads CSVDLAGVGNEQFF. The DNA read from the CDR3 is TGCAGCGTTGATCTAGCGGGAGTAGGGAATGAG.

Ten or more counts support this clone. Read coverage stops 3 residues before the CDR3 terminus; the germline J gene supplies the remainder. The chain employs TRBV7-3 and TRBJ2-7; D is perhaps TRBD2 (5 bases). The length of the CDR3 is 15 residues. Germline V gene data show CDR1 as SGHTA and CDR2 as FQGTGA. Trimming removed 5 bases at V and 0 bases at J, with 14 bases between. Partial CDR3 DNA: TGTGCCAGCAGCCCCAGTCCGGGGATCTCCTACGAG. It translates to CASSPSPGISYE. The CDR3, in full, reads CASSPSPGISYEQYF.

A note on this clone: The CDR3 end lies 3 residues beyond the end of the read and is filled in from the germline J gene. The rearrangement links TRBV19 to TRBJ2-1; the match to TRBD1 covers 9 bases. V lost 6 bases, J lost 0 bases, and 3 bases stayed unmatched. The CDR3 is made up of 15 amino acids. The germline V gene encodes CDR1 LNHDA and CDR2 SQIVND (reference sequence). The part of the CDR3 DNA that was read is TGTGCCAGTAGGCTGGACAGGGGCTCCTACAATGAG. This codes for CASRLDRGSYNE. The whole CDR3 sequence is CASRLDRGSYNEQFF.

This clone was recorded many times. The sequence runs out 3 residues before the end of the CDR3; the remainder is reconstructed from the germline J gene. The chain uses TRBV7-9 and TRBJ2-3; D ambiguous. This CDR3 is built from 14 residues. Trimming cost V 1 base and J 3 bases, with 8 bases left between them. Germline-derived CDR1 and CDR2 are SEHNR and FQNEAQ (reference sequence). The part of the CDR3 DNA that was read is TGTGCCAGCAGCTTAGTCCAGTGGACAGATACG. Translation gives CASSLVQWTDT. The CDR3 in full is CASSLVQWTDTQYF.

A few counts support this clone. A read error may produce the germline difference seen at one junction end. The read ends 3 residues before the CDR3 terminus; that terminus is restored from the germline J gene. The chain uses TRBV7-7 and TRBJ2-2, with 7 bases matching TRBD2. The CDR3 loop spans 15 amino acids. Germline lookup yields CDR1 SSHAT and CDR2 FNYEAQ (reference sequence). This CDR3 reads CASSLELRGAGELFF. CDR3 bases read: TGTGCTAGCAGCTTAGAGCTACGGGGGGCCGGGGAG.

The CDR3: CASSPGGRRAEAFF. The CDR3 DNA, read in part, is TGTGCCAGCTCCCCCGGGGGGCGCAGGGCTGAA. The chain uses TRBV18 and TRBJ1-1; perhaps TRBD1 as D (6 bases). The read ends 3 residues early relative to the CDR3; the germline J gene fills the gap. Germline lookup yields CDR1 KGHSH and CDR2 LQKENI. This CDR3 spans 14 amino acids. The germline V and J ends were trimmed by 6 bases and 6 bases, with 17 bases remaining between them.

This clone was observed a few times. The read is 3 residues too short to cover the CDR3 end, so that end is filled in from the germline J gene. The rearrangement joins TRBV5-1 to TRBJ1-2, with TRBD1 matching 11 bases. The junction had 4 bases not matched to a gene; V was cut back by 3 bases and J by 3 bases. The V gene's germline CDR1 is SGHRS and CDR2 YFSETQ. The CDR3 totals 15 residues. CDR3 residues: CASSSGTGGDYGYTF. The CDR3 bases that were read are TGCGCCAGCAGCTCCGGGACAGGGGGGGACTATGGC.

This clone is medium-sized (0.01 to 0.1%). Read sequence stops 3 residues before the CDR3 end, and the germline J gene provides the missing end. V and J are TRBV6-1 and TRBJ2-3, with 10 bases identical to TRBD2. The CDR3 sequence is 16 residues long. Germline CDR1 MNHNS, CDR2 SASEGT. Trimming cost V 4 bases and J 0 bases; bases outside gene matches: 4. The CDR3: CASSGQAGGSTDTQYF. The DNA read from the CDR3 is TGTGCCAGCAGTGGCCAAGCGGGGGGGAGCACAGATACG.

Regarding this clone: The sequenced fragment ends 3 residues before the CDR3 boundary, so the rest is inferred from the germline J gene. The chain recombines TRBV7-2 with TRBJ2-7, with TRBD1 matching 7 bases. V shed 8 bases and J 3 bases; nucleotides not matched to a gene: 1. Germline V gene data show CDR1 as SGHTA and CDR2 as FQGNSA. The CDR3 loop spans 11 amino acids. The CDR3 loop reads CASQGVYEQYF. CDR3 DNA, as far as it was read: TGTGCCAGCCAGGGGGTCTACGAG.

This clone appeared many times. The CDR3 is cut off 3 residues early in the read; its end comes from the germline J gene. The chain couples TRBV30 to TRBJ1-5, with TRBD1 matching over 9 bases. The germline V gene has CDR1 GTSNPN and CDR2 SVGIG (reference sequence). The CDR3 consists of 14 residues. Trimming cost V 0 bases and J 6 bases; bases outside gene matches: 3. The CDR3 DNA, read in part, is TGTGCCTGGAGTGTAACAGGGGGCATTCAGCCC. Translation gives CAWSVTGGIQP. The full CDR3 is CAWSVTGGIQPQHF.

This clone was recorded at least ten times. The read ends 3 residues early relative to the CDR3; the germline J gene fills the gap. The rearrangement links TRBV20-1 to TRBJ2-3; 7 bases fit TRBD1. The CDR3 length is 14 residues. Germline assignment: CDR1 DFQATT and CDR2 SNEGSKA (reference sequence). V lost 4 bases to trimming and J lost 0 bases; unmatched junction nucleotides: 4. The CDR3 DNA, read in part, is TGCAGTGCTATTCTGACAGGGAGCACAGATACG. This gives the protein CSAILTGSTDT. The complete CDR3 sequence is CSAILTGSTDTQYF.

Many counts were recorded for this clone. The sequenced CDR3 bases are TGTGCCAGCAGGGACGGGACTAGCGGGAGGAACCAAGAGACC. Translating it yields CASRDGTSGRNQET. The CDR3 as a whole reads CASRDGTSGRNQETQYF. This sequence joins TRBV6-4 and TRBJ2-5, with 15 nucleotides matching TRBD2. The read ends 3 residues shy of where the CDR3 ends; the end is completed using the germline J gene. V was pared by 6 bases and J by 0 bases, with 5 bases of the junction left unmatched. Germline values: CDR1 MRHNA, CDR2 SNTAGT. There are 17 residues in the CDR3.

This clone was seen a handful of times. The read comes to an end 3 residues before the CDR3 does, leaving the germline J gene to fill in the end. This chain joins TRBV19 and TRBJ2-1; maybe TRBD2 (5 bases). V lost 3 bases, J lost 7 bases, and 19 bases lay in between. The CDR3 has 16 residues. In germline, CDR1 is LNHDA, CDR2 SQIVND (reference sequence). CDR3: CASSMVPGRGENEQFF. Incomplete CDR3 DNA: TGTGCCAGTAGTATGGTTCCGGGGAGAGGTGAAAATGAG.

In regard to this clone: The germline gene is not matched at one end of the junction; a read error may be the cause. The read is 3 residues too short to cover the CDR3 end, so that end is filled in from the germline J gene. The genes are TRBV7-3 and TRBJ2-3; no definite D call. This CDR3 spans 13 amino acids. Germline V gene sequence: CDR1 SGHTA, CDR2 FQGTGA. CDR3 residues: CSSSLGLHDTQYF. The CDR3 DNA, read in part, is TGTTCCAGCAGCCTAGGCCTCCACGATACG.

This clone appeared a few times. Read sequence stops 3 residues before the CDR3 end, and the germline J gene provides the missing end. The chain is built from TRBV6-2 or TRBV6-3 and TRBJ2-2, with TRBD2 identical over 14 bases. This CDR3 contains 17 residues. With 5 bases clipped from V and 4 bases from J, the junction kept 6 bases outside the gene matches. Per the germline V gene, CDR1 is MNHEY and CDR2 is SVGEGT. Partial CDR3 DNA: TGTGCCAGCAGTACCTCGGGACTAGCGGGAGTCACCGGGGAG. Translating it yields CASSTSGLAGVTGE. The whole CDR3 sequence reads CASSTSGLAGVTGELFF.

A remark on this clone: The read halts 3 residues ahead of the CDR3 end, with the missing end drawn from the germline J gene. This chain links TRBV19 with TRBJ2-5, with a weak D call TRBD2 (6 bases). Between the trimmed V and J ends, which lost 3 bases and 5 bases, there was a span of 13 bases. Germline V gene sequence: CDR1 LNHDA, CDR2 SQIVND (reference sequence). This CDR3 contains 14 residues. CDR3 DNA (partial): TGTGCCAGTAGTATGACTAGTGCGGGGGAGACC. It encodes CASSMTSAGET. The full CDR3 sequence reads CASSMTSAGETQYF. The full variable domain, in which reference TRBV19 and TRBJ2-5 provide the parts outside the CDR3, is DGGITQSPKYLFRKEGQNVTLSCEQNLNHDAMYWYRQDPGQGLRLIYYSQIVNDFQKGDIAEGYSVSREKKESFPLTVTSAQKNPTAFYLCASSMTSAGETQYFGPGTRLLVL.

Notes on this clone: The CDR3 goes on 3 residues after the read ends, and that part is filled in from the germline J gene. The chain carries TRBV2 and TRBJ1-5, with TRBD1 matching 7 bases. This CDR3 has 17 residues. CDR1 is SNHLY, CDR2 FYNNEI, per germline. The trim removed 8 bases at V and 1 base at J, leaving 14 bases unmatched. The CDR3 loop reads CASGRFTGAGSNQPQHF. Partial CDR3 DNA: TGTGCCAGCGGAAGGTTCACAGGGGCCGGGAGCAATCAGCCC.

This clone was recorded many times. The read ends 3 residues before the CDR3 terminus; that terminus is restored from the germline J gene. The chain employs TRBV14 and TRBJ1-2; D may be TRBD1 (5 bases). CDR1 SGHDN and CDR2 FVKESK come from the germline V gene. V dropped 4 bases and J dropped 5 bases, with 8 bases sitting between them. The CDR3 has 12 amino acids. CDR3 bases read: TGTGCCAGCAGCCGAGGGGTATATGGC. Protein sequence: CASSRGVYG. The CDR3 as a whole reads CASSRGVYGYTF.

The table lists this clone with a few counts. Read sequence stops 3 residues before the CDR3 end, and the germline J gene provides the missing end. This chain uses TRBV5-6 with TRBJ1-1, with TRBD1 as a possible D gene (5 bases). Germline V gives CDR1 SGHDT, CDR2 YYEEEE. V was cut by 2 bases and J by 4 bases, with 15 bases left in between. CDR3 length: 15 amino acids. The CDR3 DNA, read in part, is TGTGCCAGCAGCTTTTTTAAGGGGAAGGGCACTGAA. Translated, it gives CASSFFKGKGTE. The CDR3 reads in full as CASSFFKGKGTEAFF.

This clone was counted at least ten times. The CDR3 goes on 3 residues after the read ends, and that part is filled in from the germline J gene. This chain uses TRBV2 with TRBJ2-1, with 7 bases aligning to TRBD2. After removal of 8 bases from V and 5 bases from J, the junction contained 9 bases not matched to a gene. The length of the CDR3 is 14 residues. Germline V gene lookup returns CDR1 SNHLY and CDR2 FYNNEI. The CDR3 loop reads CASFSGFLNNEQFF. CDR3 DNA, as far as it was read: TGTGCCAGCTTTAGCGGGTTCCTGAACAATGAG.

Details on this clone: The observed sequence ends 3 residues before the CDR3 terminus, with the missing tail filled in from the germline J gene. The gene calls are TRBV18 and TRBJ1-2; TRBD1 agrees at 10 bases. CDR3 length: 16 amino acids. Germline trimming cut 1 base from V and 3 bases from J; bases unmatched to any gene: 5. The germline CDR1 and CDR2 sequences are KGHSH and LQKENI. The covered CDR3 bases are TGTGCCAGCTCACCACTGGCCGGACAGGGGGACTATGGC. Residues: CASSPLAGQGDYG. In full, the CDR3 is CASSPLAGQGDYGYTF.

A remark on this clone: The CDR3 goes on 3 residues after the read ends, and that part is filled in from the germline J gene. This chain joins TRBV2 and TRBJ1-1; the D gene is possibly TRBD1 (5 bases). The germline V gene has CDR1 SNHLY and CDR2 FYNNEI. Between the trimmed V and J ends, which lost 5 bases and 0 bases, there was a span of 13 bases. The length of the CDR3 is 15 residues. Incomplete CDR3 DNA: TGTGCCAGCAGTCCGCGGGGCAGTTTGAACACTGAA. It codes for CASSPRGSLNTE. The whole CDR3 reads CASSPRGSLNTEAFF.

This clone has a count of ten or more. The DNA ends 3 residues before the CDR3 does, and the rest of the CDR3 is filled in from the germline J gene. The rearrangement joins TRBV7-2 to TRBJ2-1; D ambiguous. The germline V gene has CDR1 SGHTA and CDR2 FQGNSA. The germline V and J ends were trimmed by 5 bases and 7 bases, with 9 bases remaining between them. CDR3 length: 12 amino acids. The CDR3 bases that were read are TGTGCCAGCAGCAATAGTGCGAATGAG. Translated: CASSNSANE. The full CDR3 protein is CASSNSANEQFF.

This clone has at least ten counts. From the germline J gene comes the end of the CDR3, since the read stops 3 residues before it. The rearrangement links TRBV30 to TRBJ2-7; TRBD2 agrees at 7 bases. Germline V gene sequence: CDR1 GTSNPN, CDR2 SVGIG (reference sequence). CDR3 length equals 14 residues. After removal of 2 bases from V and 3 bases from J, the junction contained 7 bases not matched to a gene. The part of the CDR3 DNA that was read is TGTGCCTGGAGTTTAGGGGAGGGAAACTACGAG. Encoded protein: CAWSLGEGNYE. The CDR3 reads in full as CAWSLGEGNYEQYF.

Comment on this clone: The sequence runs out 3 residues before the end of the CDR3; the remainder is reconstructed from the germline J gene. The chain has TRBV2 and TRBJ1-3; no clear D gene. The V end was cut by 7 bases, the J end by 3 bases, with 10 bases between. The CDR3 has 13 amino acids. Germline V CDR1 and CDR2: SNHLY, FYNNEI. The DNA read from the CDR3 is TGTGCCAGCACCTTAACGGTTGGAAACACC. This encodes CASTLTVGNT. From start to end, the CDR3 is CASTLTVGNTIYF.

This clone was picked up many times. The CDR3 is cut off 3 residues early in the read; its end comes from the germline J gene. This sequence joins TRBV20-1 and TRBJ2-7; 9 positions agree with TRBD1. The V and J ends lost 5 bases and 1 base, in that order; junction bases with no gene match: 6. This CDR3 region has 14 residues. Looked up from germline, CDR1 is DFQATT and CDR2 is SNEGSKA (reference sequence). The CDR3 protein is CSAFRDRASYEQYF. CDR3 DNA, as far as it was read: TGCAGTGCTTTCCGGGACAGGGCTTCCTACGAG.

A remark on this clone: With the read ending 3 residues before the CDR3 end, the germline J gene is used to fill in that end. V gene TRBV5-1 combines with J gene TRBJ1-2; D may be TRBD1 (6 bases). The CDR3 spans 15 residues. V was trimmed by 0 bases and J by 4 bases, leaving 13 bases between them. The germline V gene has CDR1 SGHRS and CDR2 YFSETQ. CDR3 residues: CASSLVGTPGYGYTF. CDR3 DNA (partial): TGCGCCAGCAGCTTGGTAGGGACACCGGGCTATGGC.

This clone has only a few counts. The sequenced CDR3 bases are TGTGCCAGTAGCAGACTGGAGGATGGC. Translating it yields CASSRLEDG. The CDR3, in full, reads CASSRLEDGYTF. The chain links TRBV19 to TRBJ1-2; D remains unclear. The CDR3 end falls 3 residues outside the read, so it is completed with the germline J gene. V gave up 6 bases and J gave up 6 bases, with 11 bases separating them. Per germline, CDR1 LNHDA and CDR2 SQIVND (reference sequence). The CDR3 spans 12 residues.

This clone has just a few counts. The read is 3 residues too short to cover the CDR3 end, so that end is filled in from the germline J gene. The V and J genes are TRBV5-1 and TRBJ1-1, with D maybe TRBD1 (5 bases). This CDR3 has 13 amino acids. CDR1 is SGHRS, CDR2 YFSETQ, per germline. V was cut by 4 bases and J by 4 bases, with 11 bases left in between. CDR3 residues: CASSPKGATEAFF. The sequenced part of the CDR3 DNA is TGCGCCAGCAGCCCAAAAGGGGCCACTGAA.